This note documents a single TCR beta chain sequence. Its antigen is as yet unknown. This specimen comes from a study of long-term antiretroviral therapy in people with HIV. Treatment for all HIV-infected participants took place in the United States. Survey level was the resolution at which the v3.0 immunoSEQ assay ran. Clones were read by immunoSEQ multiplex PCR, and TCRdb kept only the in-frame ones, dropping some. The sample shows roughly 24,000 clones, approximately 81% of them seen only once. General observations from the study: Transplant donor controls retained higher diversity, though diversity increased after ART. Collection of the blood took place between about 2004 and 2017. The ART regimens in use then may have been less effective than current ones. Controls exceeded HIV repertoires in CDR3 length range.

Here the sequenced sample was unsorted PBMCs, taken about 5 years after starting antiretroviral therapy. The TCR comes from a middle-aged man with HIV.

CDR3 sequence reads: CASQQGYEQYF. The CDR3 nucleotides are TGTGCCAGCCAGCAGGGTTACGAGCAGTACTTC. V usage is TRBV6-1 and J usage is TRBJ2-7; maybe TRBD1 (5 bases). Trimming took 8 bases from V and 4 from J, leaving 9 bases between them. This CDR3 has 11 amino acids. Per germline, CDR1 MNHNS and CDR2 SASEGT.